This T cell receptor (beta chain) was found in a study of cytomegalovirus exposure and HLA in healthy donors. Study results and limitations: Later findings reportedly placed an Asian-associated ancestry cluster below the approximately 700-donor mean for N-insertions. It was reported that the classifier diagnosed cytomegalovirus status with high specificity and sensitivity in both the original and validation cohorts. Reportedly, TCR beta sequences accurately predicted HLA-A and HLA-B alleles in most subjects.

Germline V gene lookup returns CDR1 SGHNT and CDR2 YENEEA. V dropped 5 bases and J dropped 2; count of bases not matched to a gene: 2. This CDR3 contains 13 residues. The PCR ran on 60 Vbeta and 13 Jbeta primers. The method was immunoSEQ multiplex PCR; TCRdb's version includes in-frame clones alone and lacks a portion of them. The sample gives about 90,000 clones, just under 70% of which show up once; about 16% is in the top ten. Remarks on this clone: The antigen is undetermined.

J is TRBJ2-5 and V is TRBV11-3, with TRBD1 identical over 7 bases. This TCR came from a woman aged 45-60 years in good health and CMV-seropositive. The sample was PBMCs. As DNA, the CDR3 is TGTGCCAGCAGCACAGGGGTTCAAGAGACCCAGTACTTC. Translated, it gives CASSTGVQETQYF.